This T cell receptor beta chain originates from a study of CD8+ T cells in alopecia areata. Specified treatment: oral pan-JAK inhibitor, 5-10 mg twice daily. Extracted RNA was reverse transcribed, and the resulting cDNA served as sequencing template. The table came from immunoSEQ multiplex PCR; TCRdb's copy has only in-frame clones and leaves some out. Of some 200,000 clones listed, around 58% are singletons. V dropped 4 bases and J dropped 4 bases, with 12 bases sitting between them. From germline, CDR1 is SGHDT and CDR2 YYEEEE. This CDR3 comprises 13 residues. This specimen was CD8+ T cells sorted from blood, taken at week 24, from a patient treated with tofacitinib. The TCR originated in a human donor with alopecia areata. This chain links TRBV5-6 with TRBJ2-7, with D tentatively TRBD1 (7 bases). The CDR3 DNA sequence: TGTGCCAGCAGCGCAGGGGGGCGGTACGAGCAGTACTTC. Residues: CASSAGGRYEQYF. The full variable domain, completed using reference TRBV5-6 and TRBJ2-7, is DAGVTQSPTHLIKTRGQQVTLRCSPKSGHDTVSWYQQALGQGPQFIFQYYEEEERQRGNFPDRFSGHQFPNYSSELNVNALLLGDSALYLCASSAGGRYEQYFGPGTRLTVT.